This TCR beta chain was identified in a study of spatial heterogeneity in lung cancer. Study outcomes and limitations: Ubiquitous expanded tumor TCRs showed up in blood more at resection than follow-up.

All TCR cDNA molecules were individually tagged with a unique molecular identifier. TCRdb re-called the 5' RACE reads with MiXCR, one entry per CDR3 protein. The table has 35,000 to 45,000 distinct CDR3 sequences, 7% to 7.5% seen once. This clonotype was seen a few times. Its specificity is not known. Germline V CDR1 and CDR2: MNHEY, SVGAGI. Trimming took 5 bases from V and 4 from J, leaving 8 bases between them. This CDR3 contains 12 residues. Time point here: sample taken at primary tumor resection. A total of 72 untreated early-stage non-small cell lung cancer patients served as donors. Frozen PBMC, nontumor lung or tumor provided whole RNA, which was sequenced unsorted.

The sequencing here drew on PBMCs, taken at surgery. The sequence was obtained from a female donor with early-stage non-small cell lung cancer. The chain joins TRBV6-5 to TRBJ1-2, with a weak D call TRBD1 (5 bases). CDR3 nucleotides: TGTGCCAGCAGTCCAGGGCTCTATGGCTACACCTTC. It specifies CASSPGLYGYTF.